Listed below are T cell receptor beta chains from one sample, sequenced in a study of control samples from healthy donors and cancer patients. Using immunoSEQ multiplex PCR, the repertoire was profiled, and TCRdb retains in-frame clones only, with some absent. The sample lists roughly 130,000 clones, about 88% occurring once. The specimen was blood. These TCRs come from a woman aged 25 to 39 in good health. Each CDR3 is given with its conserved first and last residue. D genes are given only for firm matches. Rows give clone size only sometimes, using once, few, many, or a class for an expanded clone.

CDR3 protein,CDR3 DNA,clone size,J gene,D gene,V gene
CASSFPGAGGYTF,TGTGCCAGCAGTTTTCCCGGGGCGGGGGGCTACACCTTC,.,TRBJ1-2,.,TRBV28
CAIRGQLNTEAFF,TGTGCCATCAGGGGACAACTGAACACTGAAGCTTTCTTT,.,TRBJ1-1,.,TRBV10-3
CASSLVSGTGNGEQYF,TGTGCCAGCAGCTTAGTATCCGGGACAGGGAACGGCGAGCAGTACTTC,.,TRBJ2-7,TRBD1,TRBV7-8
CASSQKGTHTF,TGTGCCAGCAGCCAAAAAGGGACGCACACCTTT,.,TRBJ1-1,.,TRBV5-6
CASSSGPKDKYEQFF,TGCGCCAGCAGCTCCGGTCCTAAGGATAAGTATGAGCAGTTCTTC,.,TRBJ2-1,.,TRBV5-1
CASSLSGTPAETQYF,TGTGCCAGCAGCTTAAGTGGGACCCCGGCGGAGACCCAGTACTTC,few,TRBJ2-5,.,TRBV7-3
CASSAGWTAGGGNQPQHF,TGTGCCAGCAGCGCGGGCTGGACAGCAGGTGGTGGGAATCAGCCCCAGCATTTT,.,TRBJ1-5,.,TRBV5-8
CASSFGNPRAGELFF,TGTGCCAGCAGCTTTGGAAATCCCCGGGCCGGGGAGCTGTTTTTT,once,TRBJ2-2,.,TRBV7-3
CAWSREGLPYGYTF,TGTGCCTGGAGCCGGGAAGGGTTACCCTATGGCTACACCTTC,.,TRBJ1-2,.,TRBV30
CAISGTSGRGEQFF,TGTGCCATCAGCGGGACTAGCGGGAGGGGTGAGCAGTTCTTC,.,TRBJ2-1,TRBD2,TRBV10-3
CASTKQGTDNSPLHF,TGTGCCAGTACAAAACAGGGAACCGATAATTCACCCCTCCACTTT,.,TRBJ1-6,.,TRBV28
CASSPPTDDWNEKLFF,TGTGCCAGCAGCCCGCCTACGGACGACTGGAATGAAAAACTGTTTTTT,.,TRBJ1-4,.,TRBV5-6
CAWRNLADEQYF,TGTGCCTGGAGGAATTTAGCGGACGAGCAGTACTTC,.,TRBJ2-7,.,TRBV30
CAWSVPPRGSGYTF,TGTGCCTGGAGTGTACCCCCCAGGGGCAGCGGCTACACCTTC,.,TRBJ1-2,.,TRBV30
CASSRDSPLHF,TGTGCCAGCAGTCGGGATTCACCCCTCCACTTT,.,TRBJ1-6,.,TRBV6-5
CASSPQGPQRSGGYTF,TGCGCCAGCAGCCCACAGGGGCCCCAGCGGTCGGGAGGCTACACCTTC,.,TRBJ1-2,TRBD1,TRBV5-1
CATSRVQGGYRTDTQYF,TGTGCCACCAGCAGAGTTCAGGGGGGGTATCGCACAGATACGCAGTATTTT,.,TRBJ2-3,.,TRBV15
CASSRGYYEQYF,TGTGCCAGCAGCCGAGGATACTACGAGCAGTACTTC,.,TRBJ2-7,.,TRBV11-2
CASSVKEGNYGYTF,TGTGCCAGCAGCGTCAAGGAAGGTAACTATGGCTACACCTTC,.,TRBJ1-2,.,TRBV9
CASSQDWGTTDTQYF,TGTGCCAGCAGCCAAGATTGGGGAACGACAGATACGCAGTATTTT,.,TRBJ2-3,.,TRBV4-2
CASSPEGGVILHEQYF,TGTGCCAGCAGCCCAGAGGGTGGGGTAATTCTTCACGAGCAGTACTTC,few,TRBJ2-7,.,TRBV7-3
CASSIVVPTWNQPQHF,TGTGCCAGTAGTATTGTAGTTCCGACCTGGAATCAGCCCCAGCATTTT,medium-sized,TRBJ1-5,.,TRBV19
CASSQAPLGGTRETQYF,TGTGCCAGCAGCCAAGCTCCGTTAGGGGGGACGCGGGAGACCCAGTACTTC,.,TRBJ2-5,.,TRBV4-2
CASSLTQTDTQYF,TGTGCCAGCAGCTTAACCCAGACAGATACGCAGTATTTT,.,TRBJ2-3,.,TRBV7-9
CASSPETGKGEKLFF,TGTGCCAGCAGTCCGGAGACAGGGAAAGGGGAAAAACTGTTTTTT,few,TRBJ1-4,TRBD1,TRBV2
CASSFTTGRGEQYF,TGTGCCAGCAGTTTCACCACAGGGAGGGGAGAGCAGTACTTC,.,TRBJ2-7,.,TRBV2
CASSLPAGGPAYNEQFF,TGCGCCAGCAGCTTGCCAGCGGGAGGACCAGCTTACAATGAGCAGTTCTTC,few,TRBJ2-1,TRBD2,TRBV5-1
CASMTSGSPDTQYF,TGTGCCAGCATGACTAGCGGGAGCCCAGATACGCAGTATTTT,.,TRBJ2-3,TRBD2,TRBV2
CAISGGDFYGYTF,TGTGCCATCAGTGGAGGAGACTTCTATGGCTACACCTTC,.,TRBJ1-2,.,TRBV10-3
CASSVGTVLNSPLHF,TGTGCCAGCAGTGTCGGGACAGTACTTAATTCACCCCTCCACTTT,.,TRBJ1-6,TRBD1,TRBV27
CASSREGTGANTGELFF,TGTGCCAGCAGCCGAGAGGGGACAGGGGCGAACACCGGGGAGCTGTTTTTT,once,TRBJ2-2,TRBD1,TRBV4-2
CASSVESSYNEQFF,TGTGCCAGCAGCGTAGAAAGTTCCTACAATGAGCAGTTCTTC,once,TRBJ2-1,.,TRBV9
CASSLAGTGGYGNTIYF,TGCGCCAGCAGCTTGGCTGGTACGGGTGGCTACGGAAACACCATATATTTT,.,TRBJ1-3,.,TRBV5-1
CASSFSPQGTRGEQYF,TGTGCCAGCAGCTTTTCCCCACAAGGGACCAGAGGGGAGCAGTACTTC,once,TRBJ2-7,.,TRBV7-2
CAGLLEAYEQYF,TGTGCTGGTCTCCTGGAGGCCTACGAGCAGTACTTC,once,TRBJ2-7,.,TRBV27
CASSQVPQAYEQYF,TGTGCCAGCAGCCAAGTACCGCAGGCCTACGAGCAGTACTTC,.,TRBJ2-7,.,TRBV3-1/TRBV3-2
CASRAGSIYGYTF,TGTGCCAGCAGGGCGGGAAGTATCTATGGCTACACCTTC,.,TRBJ1-2,.,TRBV28
CASSPLDRTGRGYTF,TGTGCCAGCAGCCCCCTCGACCGTACGGGGAGGGGCTACACCTTC,.,TRBJ1-2,.,TRBV6-2/TRBV6-3
CATSRALDTQYF,TGTGCCACCAGCAGAGCTCTGGATACGCAGTATTTT,.,TRBJ2-3,.,TRBV15
CAWSRPWTSVTRGELFF,TGTGCCTGGAGCCGCCCATGGACTAGCGTCACTCGCGGGGAGCTGTTTTTT,.,TRBJ2-2,TRBD2,TRBV30
CAISGGTRSHLYNEQFF,TGTGCCATCAGCGGAGGGACTAGGTCCCACCTCTACAATGAGCAGTTCTTC,.,TRBJ2-1,TRBD2,TRBV10-3
CASSHTDRVGNSPLHF,TGTGCCAGCAGCCATACGGACAGGGTCGGTAATTCACCCCTCCACTTT,.,TRBJ1-6,TRBD1,TRBV4-2
CASSLQELNIQYF,TGTGCCAGCAGTTTACAGGAATTAAACATTCAGTACTTC,.,TRBJ2-4,.,TRBV12-3/TRBV12-4
CASSLDGNTDTQYF,TGTGCCAGCAGCTTAGACGGGAACACAGATACGCAGTATTTT,.,TRBJ2-3,.,TRBV7-9
CASSKDRFLCNQPQHF,TGTGCCAGCAGCAAGGACAGGTTCTTGTGCAATCAGCCCCAGCATTTT,.,TRBJ1-5,TRBD1,TRBV7-9
CASSSLTGDNEKLFF,TGTGCCAGCAGCTCTTTGACAGGAGACAATGAAAAACTGTTTTTT,.,TRBJ1-4,.,TRBV5-6
CASRAGTGGNYGYTF,TGTGCCAGCAGGGCAGGGACAGGGGGCAACTATGGCTACACCTTC,.,TRBJ1-2,TRBD1,TRBV2
CASSYSGATNEKLFF,TGTGCCAGCAGTTACTCAGGTGCAACTAATGAAAAACTGTTTTTT,.,TRBJ1-4,.,TRBV6-5
CASSLAVTSETGELFF,TGCGCCAGCAGCTTGGCCGTGACTAGCGAAACCGGGGAGCTGTTTTTT,.,TRBJ2-2,TRBD2,TRBV5-1
CASSPRHTWDSNQPQHF,TGTGCCAGCAGTCCGCGCCACACCTGGGACAGCAATCAGCCCCAGCATTTT,.,TRBJ1-5,.,TRBV27
CASSLGLATQETQYF,TGTGCCAGCAGTCTGGGACTAGCGACCCAAGAGACCCAGTACTTC,.,TRBJ2-5,TRBD2,TRBV2